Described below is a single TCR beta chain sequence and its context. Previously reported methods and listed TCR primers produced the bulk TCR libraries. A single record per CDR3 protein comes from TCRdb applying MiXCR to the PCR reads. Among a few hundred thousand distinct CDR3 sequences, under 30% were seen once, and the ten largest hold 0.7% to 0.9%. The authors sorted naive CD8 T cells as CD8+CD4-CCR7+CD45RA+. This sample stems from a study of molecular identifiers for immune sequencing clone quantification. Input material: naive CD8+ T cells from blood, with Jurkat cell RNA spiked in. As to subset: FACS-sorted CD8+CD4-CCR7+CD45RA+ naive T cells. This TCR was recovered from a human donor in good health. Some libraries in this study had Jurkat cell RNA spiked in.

CDR3 in amino acids: CASSYARTQQETQYF. The CDR3 DNA follows: TGTGCCAGCAGTTACGCTAGGACCCAACAAGAGACCCAGTACTTC. V usage is TRBV6-9 and J usage is TRBJ2-5, with no clear D. This CDR3 contains 15 residues. In germline, CDR1 is MNHGY, CDR2 SVAAGI. V was cut by 3 bases and J by 2 bases, with 13 bases left in between.